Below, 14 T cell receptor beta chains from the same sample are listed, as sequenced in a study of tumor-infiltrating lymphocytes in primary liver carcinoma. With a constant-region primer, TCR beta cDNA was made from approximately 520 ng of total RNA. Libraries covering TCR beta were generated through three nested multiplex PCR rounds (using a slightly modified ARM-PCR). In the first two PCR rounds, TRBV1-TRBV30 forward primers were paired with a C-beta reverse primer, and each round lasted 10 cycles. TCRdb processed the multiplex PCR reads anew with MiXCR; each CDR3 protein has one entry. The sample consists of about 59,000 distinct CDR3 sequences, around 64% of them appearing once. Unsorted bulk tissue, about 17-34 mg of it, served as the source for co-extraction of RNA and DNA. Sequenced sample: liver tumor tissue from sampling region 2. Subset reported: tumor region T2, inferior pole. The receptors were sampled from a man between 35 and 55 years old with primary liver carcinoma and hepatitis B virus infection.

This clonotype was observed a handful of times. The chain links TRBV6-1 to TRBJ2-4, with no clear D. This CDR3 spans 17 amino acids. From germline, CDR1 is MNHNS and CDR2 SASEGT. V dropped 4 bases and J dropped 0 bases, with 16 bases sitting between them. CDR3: CASSGGLTREAKNIQYF. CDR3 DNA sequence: TGTGCCAGCAGTGGAGGTCTTACAAGGGAAGCCAAAAACATTCAGTACTTC.

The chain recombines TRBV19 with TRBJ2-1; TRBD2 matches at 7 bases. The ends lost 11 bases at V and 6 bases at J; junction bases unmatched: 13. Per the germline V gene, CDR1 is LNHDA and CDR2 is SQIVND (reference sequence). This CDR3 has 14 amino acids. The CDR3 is CASTTGTKRNEQFF. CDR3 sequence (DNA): TGTGCCTCTACCACCGGGACTAAACGCAATGAGCAGTTCTTC.

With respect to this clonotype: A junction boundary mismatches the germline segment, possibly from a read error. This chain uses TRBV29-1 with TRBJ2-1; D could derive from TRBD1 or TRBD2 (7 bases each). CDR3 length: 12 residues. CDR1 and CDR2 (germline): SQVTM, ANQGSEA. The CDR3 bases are TGCAGCATTGAGCAGGGGGGGGATGAGCACTTCTTC. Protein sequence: CSIEQGGDEHFF.

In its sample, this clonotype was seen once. In DNA form, the CDR3 reads TGTGCCAGCGTCCGACTAATGGCCGGGGAACCGTTTTTT. Translating it yields CASVRLMAGEPFF. The rearrangement uses TRBV12-3 or TRBV12-4 and TRBJ2-2, with TRBD2 as a possible D gene (5 bases). The CDR3 extends over 13 amino acids. Trimming took off 8 bases at V and 16 bases at J, with 23 bases between the two ends.

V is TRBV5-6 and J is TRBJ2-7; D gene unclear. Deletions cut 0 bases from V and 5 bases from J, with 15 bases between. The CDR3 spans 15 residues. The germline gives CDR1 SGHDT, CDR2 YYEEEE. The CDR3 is CASSLGLVGIDEQYF. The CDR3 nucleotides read TGTGCCAGCAGCTTGGGCCTAGTGGGAATCGACGAGCAGTACTTC.

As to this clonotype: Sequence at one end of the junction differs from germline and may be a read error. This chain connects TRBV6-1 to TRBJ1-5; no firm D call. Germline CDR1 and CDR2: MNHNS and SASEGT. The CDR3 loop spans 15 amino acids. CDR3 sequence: CASRVYRTRDQSQHF. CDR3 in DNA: TGTGCCAGCAGAGTCTATCGAACCCGAGATCAGTCCCAGCATTTT.

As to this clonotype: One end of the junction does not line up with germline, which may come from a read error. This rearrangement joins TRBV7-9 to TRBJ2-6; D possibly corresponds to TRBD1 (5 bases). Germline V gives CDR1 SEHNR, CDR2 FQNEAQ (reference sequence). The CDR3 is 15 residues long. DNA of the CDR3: TGTGCCAGCATCTTAGTCCACTCTGGGGCCAACGTCCTGTCTTTC. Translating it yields CASILVHSGANVLSF.

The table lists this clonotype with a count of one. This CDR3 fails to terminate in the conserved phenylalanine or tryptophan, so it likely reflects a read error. CDR3 DNA sequence: TGTACCAGCAGCTCGACCGGGATTGCGCAGTTCATC. Its translation: CTSSSTGIAQFI. This chain joins TRBV11-2 and TRBJ2-1; TRBD2 might be the D (5 bases). CDR1 is SGHAT, CDR2 FQNNGV, per germline. The CDR3 covers 12 residues.

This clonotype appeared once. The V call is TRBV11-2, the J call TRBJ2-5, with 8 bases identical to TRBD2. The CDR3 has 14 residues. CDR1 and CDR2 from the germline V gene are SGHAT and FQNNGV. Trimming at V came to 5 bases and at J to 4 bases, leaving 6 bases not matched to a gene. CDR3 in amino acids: CASSRSGSRETQYF. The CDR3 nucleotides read TGTGCCAGCAGCCGGAGCGGGAGTCGAGAGACCCAGTACTTC.

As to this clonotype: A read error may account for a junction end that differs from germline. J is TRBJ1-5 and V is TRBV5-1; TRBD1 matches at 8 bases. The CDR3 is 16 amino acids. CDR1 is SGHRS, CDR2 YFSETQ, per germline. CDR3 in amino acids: CASSWGKQGVNQPQHF. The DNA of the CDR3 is TGCGCCAGTAGCTGGGGGAAACAGGGGGTAAATCAGCCCCAGCATTTT.

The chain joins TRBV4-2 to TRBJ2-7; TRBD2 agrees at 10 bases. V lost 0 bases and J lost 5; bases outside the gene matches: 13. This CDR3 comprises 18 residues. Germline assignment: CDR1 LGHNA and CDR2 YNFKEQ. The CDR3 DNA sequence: TGTGCCAGCAGCCAAGACTCCCCGAGTAGCGGGAGGAAACACGAGCAGTACTTC. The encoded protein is CASSQDSPSSGRKHEQYF.

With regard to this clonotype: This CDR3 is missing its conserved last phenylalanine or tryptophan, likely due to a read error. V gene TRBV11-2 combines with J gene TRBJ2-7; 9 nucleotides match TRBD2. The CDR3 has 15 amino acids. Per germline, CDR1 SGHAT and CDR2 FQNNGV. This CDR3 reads CTSSLMVAGAYEQYS. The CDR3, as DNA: TGTACCAGCAGCTTAATGGTAGCGGGAGCCTACGAACAGTACTCC.

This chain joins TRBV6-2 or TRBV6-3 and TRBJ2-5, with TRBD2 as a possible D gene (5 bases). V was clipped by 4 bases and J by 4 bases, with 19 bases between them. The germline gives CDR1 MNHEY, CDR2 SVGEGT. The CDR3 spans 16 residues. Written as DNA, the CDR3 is TGTGCCAGCAGTTCAAGTAGCAGGAGGTTGGGAGAGACCCAGTACTTC. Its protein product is CASSSSSRRLGETQYF.

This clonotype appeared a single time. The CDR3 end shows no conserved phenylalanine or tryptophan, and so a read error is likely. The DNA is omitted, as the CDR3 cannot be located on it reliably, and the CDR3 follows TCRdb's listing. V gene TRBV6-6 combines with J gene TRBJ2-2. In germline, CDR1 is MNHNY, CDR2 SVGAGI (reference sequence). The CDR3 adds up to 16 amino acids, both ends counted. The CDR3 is CASSYLSRGSGGEMFS.